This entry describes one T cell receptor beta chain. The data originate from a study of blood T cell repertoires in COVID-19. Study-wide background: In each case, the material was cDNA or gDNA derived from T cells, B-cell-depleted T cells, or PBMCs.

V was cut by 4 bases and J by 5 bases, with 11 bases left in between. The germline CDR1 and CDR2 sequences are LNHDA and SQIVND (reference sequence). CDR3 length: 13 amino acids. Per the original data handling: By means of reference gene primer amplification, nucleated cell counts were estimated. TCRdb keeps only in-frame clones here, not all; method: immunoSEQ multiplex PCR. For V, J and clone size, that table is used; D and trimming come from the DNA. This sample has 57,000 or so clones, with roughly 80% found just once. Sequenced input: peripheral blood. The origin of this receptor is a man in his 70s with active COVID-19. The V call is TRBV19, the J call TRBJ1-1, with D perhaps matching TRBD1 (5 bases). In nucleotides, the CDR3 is TGTGCCAGTAGTAGCTCACGGGGGACTGAAGCTTTCTTT. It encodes CASSSSRGTEAFF.